The 20 T cell receptor beta chains reported below all come from one sample, sequenced in a study of OX40 agonist ivuxolimab in advanced cancers. Clones were read by immunoSEQ multiplex PCR, and TCRdb kept only the in-frame ones, dropping some. This table holds some 40,000 clones, roughly 90% found once. This material consisted of CD4+ or CD8+ T cells sorted from blood, taken in a trial of the OX40 agonist ivuxolimab. These receptors were obtained from an adult with an advanced solid tumor such as melanoma, head and neck, liver or kidney cancer.

The chain uses TRBV7-9 and TRBJ1-2; D is undetermined. V was cut by 1 base and J by 8 bases, with 14 bases left in between. The CDR3 length is 14 residues. Germline CDR1 reads SEHNR; CDR2 reads FQNEAQ (reference sequence). The CDR3 DNA follows: TGTGCCAGCAGCTTAGGAGGGCAGCCGGGGGGCTACACCTTC. Residues: CASSLGGQPGGYTF.

The V gene is TRBV13, the J gene TRBJ2-7, with unresolved D. Trimming cost V 2 bases and J 1 base, with 3 bases left between them. The V gene's germline CDR1 is PRHDT and CDR2 FYEKMQ (reference sequence). The CDR3 covers 12 residues. Here the CDR3 DNA reads TGTGCCAGCAGCTTACAATCCTACGAGCAGTACTTC. Translated: CASSLQSYEQYF.

CDR3 in DNA: TGCAGCGTCGAGGGACTAGGGGGATACGAGCAGTACTTC. Its translation: CSVEGLGGYEQYF. This chain uses TRBV29-1 with TRBJ2-7; 8 nucleotides align to TRBD2. CDR1 is SQVTM, CDR2 ANQGSEA, per germline. V was clipped by 6 bases and J by 4 bases; unmatched bases: 8. CDR3 length: 13 residues.

The chain combines TRBV13 with TRBJ2-7; 9 bases map to TRBD1. Germline V gene sequence: CDR1 PRHDT, CDR2 FYEKMQ (reference sequence). J gave up 6 bases and V 6 bases, and 12 bases lay outside the gene matches. The CDR3 contains 15 residues. CDR3 sequence (DNA): TGTGCCAGCAGTTTTACCGGGACAGGGCGTCTCGAGCAGTACTTC. This codes for CASSFTGTGRLEQYF.

The V gene is TRBV11-2, the J gene TRBJ2-5; D gene ambiguous. V lost 1 base and J lost 1, with 1 base in between. The CDR3 is made up of 12 amino acids. The germline gives CDR1 SGHAT, CDR2 FQNNGV. CDR3 in DNA: TGTGCCAGCAGCTTAGGCCAAGAGACCCAGTACTTC. Translated, it gives CASSLGQETQYF.

The rearrangement links TRBV5-3 to TRBJ1-2; D is undetermined. Being an ORF, TRBV5-3 has a function that is uncertain. Between the trimmed V and J ends, which lost 1 base and 0 bases, there was a span of 13 bases. The CDR3 consists of 16 residues. This chain's CDR3 is CARSLRRVQANYGYTF. The CDR3 coding sequence is TGTGCCAGAAGCTTGCGGCGGGTGCAAGCTAACTATGGCTACACCTTC.

The chain combines TRBV11-2 with TRBJ2-7, with TRBD2 identical over 7 bases. This CDR3 is built from 15 residues. Germline V lookup: CDR1 SGHAT, CDR2 FQNNGV. Trimming took 5 bases from V and 3 from J; bases not matched to a gene: 10. CDR3 DNA sequence: TGTGCCAGCAGCCCCGCCCTTGGCGGGGGCTACGAGCAGTACTTC. Translating gives CASSPALGGGYEQYF.

The gene calls are TRBV30 and TRBJ1-3; tentatively, D is TRBD1 (6 bases). The CDR3 length is 14 residues. Germline assignment: CDR1 GTSNPN and CDR2 SVGIG (reference sequence). Trimming shortened V by 5 bases and J by 5 bases, and 16 bases separated the two germline ends. The CDR3 DNA sequence: TGTGCCTGGTGGGGGATGGGGGCCCGAAACACCATATATTTT. Translating gives CAWWGMGARNTIYF.

This clone came up once. The chain has TRBV13 and TRBJ2-3; D may be TRBD1 (6 bases). Trimming removed 5 bases at V and 6 bases at J, with 12 bases between. The length of the CDR3 is 13 residues. Germline assignment: CDR1 PRHDT and CDR2 FYEKMQ (reference sequence). As DNA, the CDR3 is TGTGCCAGCAGCCCCTACAGGGCCGATACGCAGTATTTT. Translated: CASSPYRADTQYF.

The chain's CDR3 is CASSKRGWQETQYF. The CDR3 nucleotides are TGTGCCAGCAGTAAGCGGGGGTGGCAAGAGACCCAGTACTTC. This rearrangement joins TRBV5-6 to TRBJ2-5; 8 bases fit TRBD2. Unmatched junction bases numbered 5, after V lost 5 bases and J lost 2 bases. CDR1 and CDR2 (germline): SGHDT, YYEEEE. The CDR3 spans 14 residues. The entire variable domain, with the rest obtained from reference TRBV5-6 and TRBJ2-5, is as follows: DAGVTQSPTHLIKTRGQQVTLRCSPKSGHDTVSWYQQALGQGPQFIFQYYEEEERQRGNFPDRFSGHQFPNYSSELNVNALLLGDSALYLCASSKRGWQETQYFGPGTRLLVL.

CDR3: CASSSGVNEQFF. CDR3 nucleotide sequence: TGTGCCAGCAGTTCAGGCGTGAATGAGCAGTTCTTC. The genes are TRBV27 and TRBJ2-1, with D uncertain. Germline values: CDR1 MNHEY, CDR2 SMNVEV (reference sequence). This CDR3 region has 12 residues. V gave up 4 bases and J gave up 7 bases, with 8 bases separating them.

The CDR3 DNA reads TGTGCCAGCACTGGAGGGGCCGGCTACGAGCAGTACTTC. This sequence encodes CASTGGAGYEQYF. This chain uses TRBV2 with TRBJ2-7, with TRBD2 as a possible D gene (6 bases). V was shortened by 7 bases and J by 3 bases, with 13 bases between the two germline ends. CDR1 SNHLY and CDR2 FYNNEI come from the germline V gene. This CDR3 region has 13 residues. The full variable domain, in which reference TRBV2 and TRBJ2-7 provide the parts outside the CDR3, is EPEVTQTPSHQVTQMGQEVILRCVPISNHLYFYWYRQILGQKVEFLVSFYNNEISEKSEIFDDQFSVERPDGSNFTLKIRSTKLEDSAMYFCASTGGAGYEQYFGPGTRLTVT.

The chain uses TRBV4-1 and TRBJ2-7; TRBD2 agrees at 8 bases. The CDR3 has 14 amino acids. Germline values: CDR1 MGHRA, CDR2 YSYEKL. With 8 bases clipped from V and 1 base from J, the junction kept 7 bases outside the gene matches. Written as DNA, the CDR3 is TGCGCCAGCCCGGGGGGGAGCGGATCCTACGAGCAGTACTTC. The encoded protein is CASPGGSGSYEQYF.

J is TRBJ1-2 and V is TRBV5-6; TRBD1 agrees at 7 bases. This CDR3 is built from 14 residues. CDR1 SGHDT and CDR2 YYEEEE come from the germline V gene. The J segment lost 4 bases and the V segment lost 4 bases, leaving 7 bases of the junction unmatched. This chain's CDR3 is CASSHRDSPYGYTF. CDR3 nucleotides: TGTGCCAGCAGCCACCGGGACAGCCCCTATGGCTACACCTTC.

V usage is TRBV5-5 and J usage is TRBJ2-7; D is unresolved. The CDR3 runs to 16 residues. Germline CDR1 is SGHKS and CDR2 is YYEKEE (reference sequence). V was trimmed by 2 bases and J by 0 bases, leaving 15 bases between them. The CDR3 here is CASSFPEAVSSYEQYF. CDR3 bases: TGTGCCAGCAGCTTTCCCGAGGCGGTGTCCTCCTACGAGCAGTACTTC. The variable domain in full, with the rest retrieved from reference TRBV5-5 and TRBJ2-7, is DAGVTQSPTHLIKTRGQQVTLRCSPISGHKSVSWYQQVLGQGPQFIFQYYEKEERGRGNFPDRFSARQFPNYSSELNVNALLLGDSALYLCASSFPEAVSSYEQYFGPGTRLTVT.

The chain employs TRBV6-1 and TRBJ2-1; 7 positions agree with TRBD2. Germline V gene data show CDR1 as MNHNS and CDR2 as SASEGT. Trimming removed 2 bases from V and 9 bases from J; junction bases left unmatched: 13. The CDR3 loop spans 16 amino acids. The CDR3 nucleotides read TGTGCCAGCAGTGAACGTCGCAGCGGGACGGGCGGTGAGCAGTTCTTC. Translated, it gives CASSERRSGTGGEQFF.

The chain employs TRBV6-6 and TRBJ1-1; D might be TRBD1 (5 bases). The CDR3 is made up of 14 amino acids. The V end lost 0 bases, the J end lost 1 base, and 6 bases lay between the germline ends. Germline loops: CDR1 MNHNY, CDR2 SVGAGI (reference sequence). CDR3 amino acids: CASSYSGANTEAFF. Here the CDR3 DNA reads TGTGCCAGCAGTTACTCAGGGGCGAACACTGAAGCTTTCTTT.

This clone was found once. This chain connects TRBV5-8 to TRBJ1-5, with D hard to call. CDR1 and CDR2 from the germline V gene are SGHTS and YDEGEE. The CDR3 spans 13 residues. Trimming took 5 bases from V and 10 from J, leaving 16 bases between them. CDR3 amino acids: CASSMVGMGPQHF. The CDR3 DNA reads TGTGCCAGCAGTATGGTCGGGATGGGACCCCAGCATTTT.

The rearrangement links TRBV9 to TRBJ2-1; D perhaps matches TRBD1 (9 bases). The CDR3 has 16 residues. V shed 3 bases and J shed 4 bases, with 17 bases lying between them. CDR1 is SGDLS, CDR2 YYNGEE, per germline. Written as DNA, the CDR3 is TGTGCCAGCAGCGCCCGGGGGGGACAGGGTTACAATGAGCAGTTCTTC. Translation gives CASSARGGQGYNEQFF.

By share, this clone counts as large (0.1 to 1%). The chain employs TRBV7-9 and TRBJ2-7; D remains unclear. The ends were cut back, 1 base at V and 5 bases at J, with 12 bases in the middle. Germline V gives CDR1 SEHNR, CDR2 FQNEAQ (reference sequence). The CDR3 loop spans 14 amino acids. In nucleotides, the CDR3 is TGTGCCAGCAGCTTAGAGACCCGGTCGGACGAGCAGTACTTC. It is translated as CASSLETRSDEQYF.